This note documents a single T cell receptor beta chain sequence. Its antigen target is currently unknown. Base quality data are lacking; no much larger clone is found one base away. The sample comes from a study of shared clonotypes between healthy human individuals (dated by TCRdb to the early 2020s). With regard to the full study: The cohort comprised a couple of women and a few men aged 18 to 49 years. To estimate repertoire size and how much clonotype sharing occurs between individuals, the study deeply sequenced the blood TCR repertoires of 5 or 6 healthy adults. Libraries were prepared and TCR repertoires were sequenced by different laboratories using diverse techniques, in order to increase sequencing depth and limit assay-specific biases. For each donor, CD4 naive and CD4 memory were each given three plates, CD8 naive was given two plates, and CD8 memory was given one plate. Between about 0.8 and 9.5 billion PBMCs per donor were obtained by leukapheresis.

The CDR3, from cysteine to phenylalanine, totals 14 residues. The only DNA kept is the CDR3, 42 bases in frame from the first base. V loses 8 bases of germline sequence and J loses 3 bases, and the interval between the two ends is 15 bases. For CDR1 and CDR2, the germline V gene lists WSHSY and SAAADI. Using the deep immunoSEQ assay, multiplex PCR amplified TCR CDR3 regions from genomic DNA. Extracted genomic DNA from each cell subset was spread evenly across all wells of several immunoSEQ 96-well plates, with each plate serving as a replicate. Each replicate PCR for sorted subsets received around 0.2 ug genomic DNA, equal to about 30,000 T cell genomes. The purified libraries were quantified using a Qubit 3.0 fluorometer, sized with a Bioanalyzer 2100, and then quantified again using the KAPA Library Quantification kit. Every immunoSEQ 96-well plate was sequenced on a separate single-read 150-cycle Illumina NextSeq 550 flow cell. In the original analysis: Because the immunoSEQ output included only junctional sequences and no quality scores, the filtering could not be the same as the filtering used for full-length reads. Sequences were annotated with PyIR, a Python wrapper for IgBLAST v1.9, and V/J genes and CDR3 were assigned using IMGT germline references. Any read was removed if the V/J assignment was weak (E-value above 1e-6), the CDR3 was missing, or the read contained stop codons, out-of-frame junctions, or ambiguous translated residues. V3J clonotypes were defined as sequences sharing the same inferred V gene, J gene, and CDR3 amino acid sequence. The percentage overlap between two repertoires was calculated by dividing the number of shared unique clonotypes by the size of the smaller repertoire. Richness of each repertoire was evaluated using RTK rarefaction, the Chao1 estimator, and Recon v2.1 estimates of unobserved clonotypes. Generation probabilities were computed with OLGA for all TCRbeta clonotypes obtained by the gDNA method from a few donors. TCRdb stores this immuneACCESS table with in-frame sequences only. Part of the clones is absent; in the studies checked, under half of the shortfall reflects unresolved V genes, and no reason is known for the rest. The D gene and trimming were derived from the DNA, and the V and J assignments and clone size from that table. The sample contains around 1 million clones, about 80% of them found a single time. The ten top clones hold 1.5% of the sample.

Overall study outcomes, separate from this receptor: Sampling was restricted to blood, and TCR repertoires in tissues likely differ from the TCR repertoires found in blood. Larger estimated clonotype richness was generally found for naive subsets than for memory subsets. Compared with non-shared clonotypes, clonotypes shared by all four sorted-subset donors had higher generation probabilities. Pairwise subsampling led to the expectation that sequencing depth would affect the degree of clonotype sharing among donors. When several donors were compared, the shared fraction of clonotypes was roughly 5% for naive CD4, 3% to 4% for naive CD8, 2% to 2.5% for memory CD4, and around 0.37% for memory CD8. Incomplete sequencing was indicated by rarefaction of sorted-subset datasets, despite the large sequencing depth. The genetic and exposure-history diversity represented was limited by the small number of donors.

The donors were healthy, HIV-negative adults who had no recently reported acute infections or vaccinations. Every donor was a Caucasian adult residing in Nashville, Tennessee, USA. CD4+ T cells were enriched by magnetic negative selection, after which naive cells were positively selected on CD45RA and the negative fraction was taken as the memory subset. After blood collection by leukapheresis, PBMCs were isolated using Ficoll-Histopaque density gradient centrifugation and then cryopreserved in the vapor phase of liquid nitrogen. Analytical flow cytometry was used to check the purity and quantity of every magnetically sorted T cell population. Genomic DNA was isolated from each sorted fraction and quantified by UV absorbance on a Nanodrop 2000c.

Rearrangement joined TRBV10-2 to TRBJ2-3, with the identity of the D gene unclear. The sequence came from a man between 18 and 35 years old in good health. The sequencing input was memory CD4+ T cells sorted from blood. The cell subset or site label, read with the paper, signifies: CD45RA-negative fraction. In nucleotide form, the sequence is TGCGCCAGCTCCCCTACACTACGGACAGATACGCAGTATTTT. Its protein is CASSPTLRTDTQYF.